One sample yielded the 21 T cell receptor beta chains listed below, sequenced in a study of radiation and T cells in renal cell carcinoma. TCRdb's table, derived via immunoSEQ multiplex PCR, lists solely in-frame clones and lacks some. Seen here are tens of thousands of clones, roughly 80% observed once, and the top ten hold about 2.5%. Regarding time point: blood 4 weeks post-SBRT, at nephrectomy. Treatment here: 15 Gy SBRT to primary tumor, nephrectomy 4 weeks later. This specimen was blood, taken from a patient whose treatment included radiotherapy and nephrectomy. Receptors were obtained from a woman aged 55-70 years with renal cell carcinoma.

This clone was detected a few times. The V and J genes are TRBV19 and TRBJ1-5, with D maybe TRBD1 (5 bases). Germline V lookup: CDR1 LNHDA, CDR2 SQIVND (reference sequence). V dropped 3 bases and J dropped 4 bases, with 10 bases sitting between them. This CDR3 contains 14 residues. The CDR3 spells CASSIATANQPQHF. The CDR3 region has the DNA TGTGCCAGTAGTATTGCGACAGCGAATCAGCCCCAGCATTTT.

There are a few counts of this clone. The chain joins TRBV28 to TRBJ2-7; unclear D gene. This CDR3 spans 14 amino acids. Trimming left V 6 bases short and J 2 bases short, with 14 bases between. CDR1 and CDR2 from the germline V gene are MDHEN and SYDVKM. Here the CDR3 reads CASRLPGSTYEQYF. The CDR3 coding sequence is TGTGCCAGCAGACTCCCGGGTTCCACCTACGAGCAGTACTTC.

The CDR3 nucleotides read TGTGCCAGCAGCCTCATTTCCCAAGAGACCCAGTACTTC. Protein product: CASSLISQETQYF. V and J are TRBV6-6 and TRBJ2-5, with D hard to call. V was clipped by 6 bases and J by 1 base, with 9 bases between them. The germline V gene has CDR1 MNHNY and CDR2 SVGAGI (reference sequence). CDR3 length equals 13 residues.

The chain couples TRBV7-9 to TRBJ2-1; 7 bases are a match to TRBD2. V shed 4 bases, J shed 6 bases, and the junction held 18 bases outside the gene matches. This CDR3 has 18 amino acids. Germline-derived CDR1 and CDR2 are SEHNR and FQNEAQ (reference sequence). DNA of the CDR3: TGTGCCAGCAGCTCCCCTCGGGGAGGTAGCGGGCTTTTCAATGAGCAGTTCTTC. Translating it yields CASSSPRGGSGLFNEQFF.

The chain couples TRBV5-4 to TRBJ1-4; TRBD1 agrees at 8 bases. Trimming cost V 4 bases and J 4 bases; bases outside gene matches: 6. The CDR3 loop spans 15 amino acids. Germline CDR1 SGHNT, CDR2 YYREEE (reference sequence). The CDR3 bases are TGTGCCAGCAGCCCGACAGGGGCGAATAATGAAAAACTGTTTTTT. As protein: CASSPTGANNEKLFF.

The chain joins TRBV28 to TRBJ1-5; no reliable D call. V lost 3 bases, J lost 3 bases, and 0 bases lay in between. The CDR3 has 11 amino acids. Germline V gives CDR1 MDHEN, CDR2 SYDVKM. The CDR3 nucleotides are TGTGCCAGCAGTTTCAATCAGCCCCAGCATTTT. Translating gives CASSFNQPQHF.

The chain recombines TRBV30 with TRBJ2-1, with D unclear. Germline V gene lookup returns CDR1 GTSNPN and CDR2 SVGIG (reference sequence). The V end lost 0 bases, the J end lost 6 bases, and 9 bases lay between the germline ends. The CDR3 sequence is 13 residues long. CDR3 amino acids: CAWSVEFRNEQFF. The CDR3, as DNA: TGTGCCTGGAGTGTTGAGTTTCGCAATGAGCAGTTCTTC.

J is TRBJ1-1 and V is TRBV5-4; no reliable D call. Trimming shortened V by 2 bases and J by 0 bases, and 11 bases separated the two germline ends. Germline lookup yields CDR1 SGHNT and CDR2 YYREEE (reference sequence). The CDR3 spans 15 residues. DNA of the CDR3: TGTGCCAGCAGCTTTTCGACGGCGATGAACACTGAAGCTTTCTTT. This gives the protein CASSFSTAMNTEAFF.

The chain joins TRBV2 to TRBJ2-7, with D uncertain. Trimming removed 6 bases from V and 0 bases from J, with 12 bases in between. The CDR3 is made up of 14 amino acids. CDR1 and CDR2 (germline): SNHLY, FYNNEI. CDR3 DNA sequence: TGTGCCAGCAGCCTCCAGGCTATCTCCTACGAGCAGTACTTC. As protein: CASSLQAISYEQYF.

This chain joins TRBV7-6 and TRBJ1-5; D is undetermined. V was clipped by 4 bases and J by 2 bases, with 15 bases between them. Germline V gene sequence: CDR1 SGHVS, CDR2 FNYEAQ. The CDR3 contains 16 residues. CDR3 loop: CASSSLGREGNQPQHF. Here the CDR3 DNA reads TGTGCCAGCAGCTCGCTGGGCCGGGAGGGCAATCAGCCCCAGCATTTT.

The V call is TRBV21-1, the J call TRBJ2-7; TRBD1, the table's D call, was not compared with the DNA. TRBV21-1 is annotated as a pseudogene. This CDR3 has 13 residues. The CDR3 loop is CAGRRQACYEQYF. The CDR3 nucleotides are TGTGCCGGTAGACGACAGGCATGCTACGAGCAGTACTTC.

CDR3 sequence: CASSFRGRELSETQYF. The CDR3 nucleotides read TGTGCCAGCAGTTTCAGGGGGCGCGAGCTGTCAGAGACCCAGTACTTC. This chain connects TRBV28 to TRBJ2-5; 8 nucleotides match TRBD1. This CDR3 spans 16 amino acids. Germline V gives CDR1 MDHEN, CDR2 SYDVKM. J gave up 4 bases and V 3 bases, and 10 bases lay outside the gene matches.

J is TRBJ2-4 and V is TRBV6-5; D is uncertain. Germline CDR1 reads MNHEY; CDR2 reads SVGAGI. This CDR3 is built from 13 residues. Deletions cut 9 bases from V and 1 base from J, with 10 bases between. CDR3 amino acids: CASKDGAKNIQYF. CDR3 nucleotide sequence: TGTGCCAGTAAGGACGGGGCCAAAAACATTCAGTACTTC.

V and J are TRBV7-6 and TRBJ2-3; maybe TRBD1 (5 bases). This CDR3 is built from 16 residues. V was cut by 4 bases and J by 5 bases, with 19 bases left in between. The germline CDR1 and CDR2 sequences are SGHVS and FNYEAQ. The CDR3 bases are TGTGCCAGCAGCTCAGCTCACAGGCTTGAAATAGATACGCAGTATTTT. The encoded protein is CASSSAHRLEIDTQYF.

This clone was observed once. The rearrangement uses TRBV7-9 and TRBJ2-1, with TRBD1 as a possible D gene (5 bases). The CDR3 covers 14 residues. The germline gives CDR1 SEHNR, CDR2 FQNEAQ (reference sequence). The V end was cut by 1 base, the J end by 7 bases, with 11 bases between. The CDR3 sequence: CASSLVLGPNEQFF. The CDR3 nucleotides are TGTGCCAGCAGCTTAGTGCTGGGGCCGAATGAGCAGTTCTTC.

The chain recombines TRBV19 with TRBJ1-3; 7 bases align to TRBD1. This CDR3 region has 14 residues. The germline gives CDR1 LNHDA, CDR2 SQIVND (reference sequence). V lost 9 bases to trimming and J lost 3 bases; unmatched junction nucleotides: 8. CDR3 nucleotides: TGTGCCAGCAGTTTACAGGGGAATGGAAACACCATATATTTT. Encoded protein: CASSLQGNGNTIYF.

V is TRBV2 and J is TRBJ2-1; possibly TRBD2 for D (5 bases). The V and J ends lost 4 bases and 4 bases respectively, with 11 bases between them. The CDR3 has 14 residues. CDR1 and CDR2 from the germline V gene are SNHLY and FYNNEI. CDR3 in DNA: TGTGCCAGCAGTGGGCATAGCGAATACAATGAGCAGTTCTTC. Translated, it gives CASSGHSEYNEQFF.

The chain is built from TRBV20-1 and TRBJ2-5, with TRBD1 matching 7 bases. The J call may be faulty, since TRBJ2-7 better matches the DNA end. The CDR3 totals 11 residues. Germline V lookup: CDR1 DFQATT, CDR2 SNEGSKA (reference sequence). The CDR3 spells CSAQTGFEQYF. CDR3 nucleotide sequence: TGCAGTGCCCAGACAGGGTTCGAGCAGTACTTC.

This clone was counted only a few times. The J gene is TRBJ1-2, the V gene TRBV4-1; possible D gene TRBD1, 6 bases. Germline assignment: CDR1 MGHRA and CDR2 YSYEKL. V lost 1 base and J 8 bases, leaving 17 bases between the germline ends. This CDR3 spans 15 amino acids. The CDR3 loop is CASSQVGDGQTGYTF. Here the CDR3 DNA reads TGCGCCAGCAGCCAAGTGGGGGACGGACAGACGGGCTACACCTTC.

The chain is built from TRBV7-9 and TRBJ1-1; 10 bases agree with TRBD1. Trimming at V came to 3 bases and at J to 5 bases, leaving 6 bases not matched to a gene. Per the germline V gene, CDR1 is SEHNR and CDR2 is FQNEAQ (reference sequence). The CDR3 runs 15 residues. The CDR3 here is CASSFGDRGGTEAFF. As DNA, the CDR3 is TGTGCCAGCAGCTTCGGGGACAGGGGTGGAACTGAAGCTTTCTTT.

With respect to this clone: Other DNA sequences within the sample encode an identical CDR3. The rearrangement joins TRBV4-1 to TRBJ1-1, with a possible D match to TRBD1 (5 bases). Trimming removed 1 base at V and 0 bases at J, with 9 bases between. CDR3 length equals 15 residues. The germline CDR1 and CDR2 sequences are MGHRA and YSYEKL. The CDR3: CASSQVGALNTEAFF. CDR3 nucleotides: TGCGCCAGCAGCCAAGTCGGGGCCTTGAACACTGAAGCTTTCTTT.